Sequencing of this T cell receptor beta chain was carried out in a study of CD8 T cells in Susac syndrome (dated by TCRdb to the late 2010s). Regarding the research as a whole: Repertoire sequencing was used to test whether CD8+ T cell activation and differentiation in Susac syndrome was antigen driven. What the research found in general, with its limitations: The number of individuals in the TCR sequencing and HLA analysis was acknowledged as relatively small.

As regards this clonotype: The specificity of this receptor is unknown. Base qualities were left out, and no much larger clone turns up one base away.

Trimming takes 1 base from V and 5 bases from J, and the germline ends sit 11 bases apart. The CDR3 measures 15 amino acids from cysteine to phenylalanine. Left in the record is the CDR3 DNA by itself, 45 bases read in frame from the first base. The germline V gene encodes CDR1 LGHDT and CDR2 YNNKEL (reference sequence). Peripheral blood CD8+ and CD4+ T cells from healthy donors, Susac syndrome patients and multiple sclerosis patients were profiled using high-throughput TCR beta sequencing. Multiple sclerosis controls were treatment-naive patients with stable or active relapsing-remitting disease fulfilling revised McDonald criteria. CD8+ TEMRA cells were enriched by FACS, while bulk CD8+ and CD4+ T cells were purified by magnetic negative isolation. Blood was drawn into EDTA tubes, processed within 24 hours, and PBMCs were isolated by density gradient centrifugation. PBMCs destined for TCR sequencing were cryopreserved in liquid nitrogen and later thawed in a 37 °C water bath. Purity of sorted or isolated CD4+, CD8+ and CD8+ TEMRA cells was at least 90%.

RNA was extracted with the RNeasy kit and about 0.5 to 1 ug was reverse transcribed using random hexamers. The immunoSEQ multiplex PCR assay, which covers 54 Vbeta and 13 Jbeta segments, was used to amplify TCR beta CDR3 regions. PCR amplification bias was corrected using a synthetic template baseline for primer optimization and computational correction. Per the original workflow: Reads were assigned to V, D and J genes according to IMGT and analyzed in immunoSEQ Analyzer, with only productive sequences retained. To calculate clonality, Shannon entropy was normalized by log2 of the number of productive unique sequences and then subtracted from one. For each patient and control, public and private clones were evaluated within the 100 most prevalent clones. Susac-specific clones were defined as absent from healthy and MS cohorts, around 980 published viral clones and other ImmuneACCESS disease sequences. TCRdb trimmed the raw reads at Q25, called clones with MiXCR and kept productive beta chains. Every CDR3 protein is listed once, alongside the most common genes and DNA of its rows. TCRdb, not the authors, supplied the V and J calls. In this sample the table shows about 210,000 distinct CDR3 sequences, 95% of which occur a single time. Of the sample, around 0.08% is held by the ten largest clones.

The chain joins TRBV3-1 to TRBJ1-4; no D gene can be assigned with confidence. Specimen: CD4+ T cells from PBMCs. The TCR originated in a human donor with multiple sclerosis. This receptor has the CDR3 CASSQGISKNEKLFF. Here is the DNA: TGTGCCAGCAGCCAAGGAATAAGCAAGAATGAAAAACTGTTTTTT.